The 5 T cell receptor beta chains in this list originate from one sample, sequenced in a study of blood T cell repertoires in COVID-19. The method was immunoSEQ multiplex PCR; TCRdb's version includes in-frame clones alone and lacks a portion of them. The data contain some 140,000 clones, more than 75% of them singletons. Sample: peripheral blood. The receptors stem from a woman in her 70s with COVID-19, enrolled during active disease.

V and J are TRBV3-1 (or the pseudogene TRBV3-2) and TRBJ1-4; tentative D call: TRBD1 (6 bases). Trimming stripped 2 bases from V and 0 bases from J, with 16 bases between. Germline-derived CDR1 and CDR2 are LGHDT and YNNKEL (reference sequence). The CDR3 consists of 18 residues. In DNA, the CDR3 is TGTGCCAGCAGCCAATACCAGGGGCTATGGGCAACTAATGAAAAACTGTTTTTT. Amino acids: CASSQYQGLWATNEKLFF.

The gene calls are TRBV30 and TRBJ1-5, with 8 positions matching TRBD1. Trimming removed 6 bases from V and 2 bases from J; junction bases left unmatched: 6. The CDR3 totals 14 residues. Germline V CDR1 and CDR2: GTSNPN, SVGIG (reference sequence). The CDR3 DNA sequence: TGTGCCTGTCAGGGGGCGGGTGGCAATCAGCCCCAGCATTTT. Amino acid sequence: CACQGAGGNQPQHF.

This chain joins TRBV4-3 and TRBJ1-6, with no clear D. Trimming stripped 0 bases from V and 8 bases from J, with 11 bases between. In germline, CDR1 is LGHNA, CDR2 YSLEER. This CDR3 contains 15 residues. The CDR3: CASSQDGGFHSPLHF. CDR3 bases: TGCGCCAGCAGCCAAGACGGAGGGTTTCATTCACCCCTCCACTTT.

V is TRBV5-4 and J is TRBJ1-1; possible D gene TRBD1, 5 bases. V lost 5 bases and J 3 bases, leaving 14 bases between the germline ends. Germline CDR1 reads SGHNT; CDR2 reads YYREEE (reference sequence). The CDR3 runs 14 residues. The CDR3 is CASSFGAGDTEAFF. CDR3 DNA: TGTGCCAGCAGTTTTGGGGCGGGAGACACTGAAGCTTTCTTT. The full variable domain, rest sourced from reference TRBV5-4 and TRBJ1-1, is ETGVTQSPTHLIKTRGQQVTLRCSSQSGHNTVSWYQQALGQGPQFIFQYYREEENGRGNFPPRFSGLQFPNYSSELNVNALELDDSALYLCASSFGAGDTEAFFGQGTRLTVV.

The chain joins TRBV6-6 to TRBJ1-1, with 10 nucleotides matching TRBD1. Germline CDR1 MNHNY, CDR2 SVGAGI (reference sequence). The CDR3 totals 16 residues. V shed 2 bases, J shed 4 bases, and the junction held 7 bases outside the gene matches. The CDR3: CASSYATGGRATEAFF. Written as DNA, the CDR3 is TGTGCCAGCAGTTACGCGACAGGGGGCCGGGCCACTGAAGCTTTCTTT.